This is a list of T cell receptor beta chains from one sample in a study of vaccination and CD4 T cells after COVID-19. For these TCRs, the target antigens are not known. TCRdb itself ran the PCR reads through MiXCR, one entry per CDR3 protein. The sample includes about 6,600 distinct CDR3 sequences, just under 30% of them seen just once. Sequenced material: CD4+ T cells from blood, cultured in vitro. These receptors were obtained from a human donor in good health. The CDR3 runs from the conserved cysteine through the conserved F or W. D genes are given only for firm matches. Size is stated for part of the rows, as once, few or many counts, or as a class when the clone is expanded.

clone_size d_call j_call v_call cdr3_nt cdr3_aa
NA NA TRBJ2-1 TRBV29-1 TGCAGCGGGGGGATAGCGAATGAGCAGTTCTTC CSGGIANEQFF
NA NA TRBJ2-7 TRBV7-9 TGTGCCAGCACCGTCGTAGGGGTCTACGAGCAGTACTTC CASTVVGVYEQYF
NA NA TRBJ2-5 TRBV20-1 TGCAGTGCTAGAGATTTAAGGGCCGGAGACCAAGAGACCCAGTACTTC CSARDLRAGDQETQYF
NA NA TRBJ1-4 TRBV27 TGTGCCAGCAGTGGGTGGGCGCTCAATGAAAAACTGTTTTTT CASSGWALNEKLFF
NA NA TRBJ1-1 TRBV7-9 TGTGCCAGCAACCTGCGGAGCATGAACACTGAAGCTTTCTTT CASNLRSMNTEAFF
medium-sized NA TRBJ2-1 TRBV6-4 TGTGCCAGCAGTGACTCGGCTAGAAGCTCCTACAATGAGCAGTTCTTC CASSDSARSSYNEQFF
few NA TRBJ1-5 TRBV7-8 TGTGCCAGCAGCTTAGCGTTTAGGGTGACAGTTGAGAGTCAGCCCCAGCATTTT CASSLAFRVTVESQPQHF
medium-sized NA TRBJ1-5 TRBV20-1 TGCAGTGCTTCCCATTCGTCTAGCAATCAGCCCCAGCATTTT CSASHSSSNQPQHF
once TRBD1 TRBJ1-1 TRBV7-9 TGTGCCAGCAAGGCGACAGGGTCGGACACTGAAGCTTTCTTT CASKATGSDTEAFF
medium-sized NA TRBJ2-3 TRBV19 TGTGCCAGTAGGAGAGAAGATACGCAGTATTTT CASRREDTQYF
NA NA TRBJ1-1 TRBV6-1 TGTGCCAGCAGTGAAGTTGGGGGCACTGAAGCTTTCTTT CASSEVGGTEAFF
NA NA TRBJ1-6 TRBV27 TGTGCCAGCAGTTCCTCGACAGGACTCAATTCACCCCTCCACTTT CASSSSTGLNSPLHF
NA NA TRBJ1-1 TRBV16 TGTGCCATCCAAACAGGCCTGAACACTGAAGCTTTCTTT CAIQTGLNTEAFF
few TRBD2 TRBJ2-2 TRBV20-1 TGCAGTGCGGGGACTAGCGGGGATCACGGGGAGCTGTTTTTT CSAGTSGDHGELFF
NA NA TRBJ1-5 TRBV6-1 TGTGCCAGCACTCGGGGGTGGGATAGCAATCAGCCCCAGCATTTT CASTRGWDSNQPQHF
few NA TRBJ1-2 TRBV2 TGTGCCAGCAGTGAGGGGGGGATTCTCTATGGCTACACCTTC CASSEGGILYGYTF
NA TRBD1 TRBJ2-3 TRBV11-1 TGTGCCTGCAGCCCGACAGGGCCGACCACTGATACGCAGTATTTT CACSPTGPTTDTQYF
medium-sized NA TRBJ1-2 TRBV20-1 TGCAGTGCTAGAGACCTGAGACGAGATTATGGCTACACCTTC CSARDLRRDYGYTF
NA NA TRBJ1-2 TRBV27 TGTGCCAGCAGTTTATTAGGAAACCCTAGGAATGGCTACACCTTC CASSLLGNPRNGYTF
NA NA TRBJ1-1 TRBV5-4 TGTGCCAGCAGCTCCACAAGGGAGAAGGTGAACACTGAAGCTTTCTTT CASSSTREKVNTEAFF
NA TRBD2 TRBJ2-3 TRBV24-1 TGTGCCACCAGTGATGGGACTAGCGGGGGAGATACGCAGTATTTT CATSDGTSGGDTQYF
NA NA TRBJ2-1 TRBV14 TGTGCCAGCAGCCCCCTAGGGGGGGTTAATGAGCAGTTCTTC CASSPLGGVNEQFF
NA TRBD1 TRBJ2-7 TRBV11-1 TGTGCCAGCAGCCCGCCCCGGGACAGGGGTCACGAGCAGTACTTC CASSPPRDRGHEQYF
few NA TRBJ2-5 TRBV7-9 TGTGCCAGCAGCTTTTCCCAGGAGACCCAGTACTTC CASSFSQETQYF
NA TRBD2 TRBJ2-5 TRBV20-1 TGCAGTGCTAGAGAAAGACTAGCGGGTGACCAAGAGACCCAGTACTTC CSARERLAGDQETQYF
few NA TRBJ2-5 TRBV7-2 TGTGCCAGCAGCTTGGTGGGGGGGGCAGAGACCCAGTACTTC CASSLVGGAETQYF
NA NA TRBJ2-1 TRBV6-1 TGTGCCAGCAGTACCCGGGGCCTAGATGGTGAGCAGTTCTTC CASSTRGLDGEQFF
NA NA TRBJ2-7 TRBV12-3/TRBV12-4 TGTGCCAGCAGTTCCAAGGGGTTCGAGCAGTGCTTC CASSSKGFEQCF
NA NA TRBJ1-6 TRBV6-1 TGTGCCAGCAGACTCCGGGACACAAGTTCACCCCTCCACTTT CASRLRDTSSPLHF
few NA TRBJ2-3 TRBV6-1 TGTGCCAGCAGTCCAACAGGATCCGTCGCGTATTTT CASSPTGSVAYF
NA NA TRBJ1-1 TRBV12-3/TRBV12-4 TGTGCCAGCAGCCAACCGGAGGGGAGGGGGAACACTGAAGCTTTCTTT CASSQPEGRGNTEAFF
NA NA TRBJ2-3 TRBV2 TGTGCCAGCAGTGGGAGTGGAGACACAGATACGCAGTATTTT CASSGSGDTDTQYF
NA NA TRBJ1-5 TRBV19 TGTGCCAGTAGTCTGAACAATCAGCCCCAGCATTTT CASSLNNQPQHF
NA NA TRBJ2-2 TRBV27 TGTGCCAGCAGTCGCACCGGGACTCAGGGAGCCGGGGAGCTGTTTTTT CASSRTGTQGAGELFF
NA TRBD1 TRBJ2-2 TRBV7-3 TGTGCCAGCGGGGGACAGGGTCGGGCCGGGGAGCTGTTTTTT CASGGQGRAGELFF
few NA TRBJ2-5 TRBV11-1 TGTGCCACCCAGGACAGATTAGAGACCCAGTACTTC CATQDRLETQYF
NA TRBD1 TRBJ1-1 TRBV27 TGTGCCAGCAGTCAACCTCCGGGACAGGCGAACACTGAAGCTTTCTTT CASSQPPGQANTEAFF
NA TRBD2 TRBJ2-3 TRBV9 TGTGCCAGCACCAGCGGGGGAGGCACAGATACGCAGTATTTT CASTSGGGTDTQYF
NA NA TRBJ1-1 TRBV6-5 TGTGCCAGCAGTTTACGGGTCACTGAAGCTTTCTTT CASSLRVTEAFF
few NA TRBJ1-1 TRBV11-2 TGTGCCAGCAGCACCCCCCCCGGTGAAGCTTTCTTT CASSTPPGEAFF
NA TRBD2 TRBJ2-7 TRBV6-1 TGTGCCAGCAGTGAAGAGGTTCCGGCGGGGGGCTTAACCTACGAGCAGTACTTC CASSEEVPAGGLTYEQYF
few NA TRBJ1-2 TRBV12-3/TRBV12-4 TGTGCCAGCAGAGACAGTAGAAACTATGGCTACACCTTC CASRDSRNYGYTF
few NA TRBJ2-3 TRBV25-1 TGTGCCACCACAGAGCCCAACACAGATACGCAGTATTTT CATTEPNTDTQYF
few NA TRBJ1-5 TRBV20-1 TGCAGTGCTAGAGACCACACTCAGCCCCAGCATTTT CSARDHTQPQHF
NA NA TRBJ2-2 TRBV24-1 TGTGCCACCAGTCCGGGAAGACCCCCCGGGGAGCTGTTTTTT CATSPGRPPGELFF
medium-sized NA TRBJ1-5 TRBV6-4 TGTGCCAGCAGTGCAAAGGCGGATCAGCCCCAGCATTTT CASSAKADQPQHF
few NA TRBJ1-2 TRBV6-1 TGTGCCAGCAGGGAGGGAGGGTCCCTTATGAATGGCTACACCTTC CASREGGSLMNGYTF
NA TRBD2 TRBJ2-2 TRBV27 TGTGCCAGCAGTTTAGCGGGGGGGGCGTCGACCGGGGAGCTGTTTTTT CASSLAGGASTGELFF
few TRBD2 TRBJ2-5 TRBV5-1 TGCGCCAGCAGCTTGGTTGCTAGCGGGGGCCAAGAGACCCAGTACTTC CASSLVASGGQETQYF
NA NA TRBJ2-5 TRBV19 TGTGCCAGTAGACCAGGTAACGGGGAGACCCAGTACTTC CASRPGNGETQYF
few TRBD1 TRBJ1-5 TRBV29-1 TGCAGCGTTCAGACAGGGGGCAGTCAGCCCCAGCATTTT CSVQTGGSQPQHF
once TRBD1 TRBJ1-5 TRBV5-1 TGCGCCAGCAGCTTGGGGGACAGCAGCAATCAGCCCCAGCATTTT CASSLGDSSNQPQHF
NA TRBD1 TRBJ1-1 TRBV5-1 TGCGCCAGCAGCTTGGGAGCGGGACAGCATGAAGCTTTCTTT CASSLGAGQHEAFF